This entry is about one T cell receptor beta chain. Its antigen is not identified. The germline V gene encodes CDR1 GTSNPN and CDR2 SVGIG (reference sequence). Trimming removed 3 bases at V and 4 bases at J, with 12 bases between. This CDR3 contains 13 residues. The data derive from a study of identifying expanded T cells in peripheral blood. Study-level findings and limits: Over approximately two and four weeks, about 15 and 19 clones changed, versus 1.2 between replicates. Variance in clone template counts between approximately two-week samples significantly increased with total template count across all healthy donors.

Collection occurred without any documented infections or immune events in donors. Data came from immunoSEQ multiplex PCR; TCRdb stores just in-frame clones and leaves some out. Here the sample spans roughly 63,000 clones, about 83% being singletons. This receptor was obtained from a person aged 18 to 75 in good health. V gene TRBV30 combines with J gene TRBJ1-2, with unresolved D. The specimen sequenced was blood. The CDR3 loop is CAWSAGPAYGYTF. The CDR3 DNA reads as TGTGCCTGGAGCGCCGGGCCCGCCTATGGCTACACCTTC.